One sample yielded the 32 T cell receptor beta chains listed below, sequenced in a study of post-analysis software for immune sequencing data. For these receptors, no antigen is known. General study points: Four to six TRBV segments were more frequent in patients than controls; TRBV5-6, TRBV5-1 and TRBV20-1 belonged to this group.

Unique molecular identifiers tagged the TCR beta cDNA libraries. TCRdb redid the calling of the PCR reads with MiXCR, one entry per CDR3 protein. The top ten clones hold around 10% of a sample with 600,000 to 700,000 distinct CDR3 sequences, around 60% of them seen once. Specimen: blood. The receptors come from a girl aged 2 to 9 with multiple sclerosis.

This clonotype was found once. The chain links TRBV5-1 to TRBJ1-2, with D perhaps matching TRBD1 (5 bases). The CDR3 runs to 15 residues. V was pared by 7 bases and J by 4 bases, with 20 bases between. Germline V gives CDR1 SGHRS, CDR2 YFSETQ. The CDR3 nucleotides read TGCGCCAGCGCTGGGGCCGCGGGGCCAGGCTATGGCTACACCTTC. Translated, it gives CASAGAAGPGYGYTF. Drawing the rest from reference TRBV5-1 and TRBJ1-2, the complete variable domain is KAGVTQTPRYLIKTRGQQVTLSCSPISGHRSVSWYQQTPGQGLQFLFEYFSETQRNKGNFPGRFSGRQFSNSRSEMNVSTLELGDSALYLCASAGAAGPGYGYTFGSGTRLTVV.

The chain recombines TRBV29-1 with TRBJ2-1; D remains ambiguous. CDR1 is SQVTM and CDR2 is ANQGSEA in the germline V gene. The V and J ends lost 1 base and 3 bases respectively, with 7 bases between them. This CDR3 is 13 amino acids long. Here the CDR3 reads CSVEAAIYNEQFF. The CDR3 nucleotides are TGCAGCGTTGAAGCGGCGATCTACAATGAGCAGTTCTTC.

The chain has TRBV6-1 and TRBJ2-1; TRBD2 aligns across 14 bases. The V gene's germline CDR1 is MNHNS and CDR2 SASEGT. The length of the CDR3 is 14 residues. The ends lost 6 bases at V and 12 bases at J; junction bases unmatched: 7. This chain's CDR3 is CASRLGLAGVRQFF. CDR3 sequence (DNA): TGTGCCAGCAGGTTGGGACTAGCGGGGGTTAGGCAGTTCTTC.

The chain combines TRBV3-1 with TRBJ2-7; the match to TRBD2 covers 7 bases. CDR3 length: 17 amino acids. CDR1 LGHDT and CDR2 YNNKEL come from the germline V gene (reference sequence). The V and J ends lost 5 bases and 0 bases, in that order; junction bases with no gene match: 13. CDR3 sequence (DNA): TGTGCCAGCAGCTTATTCTCTAGCGGACCATCCTCCTACGAGCAGTACTTC. It translates to CASSLFSSGPSSYEQYF.

The gene calls are TRBV5-6 and TRBJ2-7; D is perhaps TRBD2 (6 bases). The CDR3 spans 14 residues. Deletions cut 1 base from V and 5 bases from J, with 13 bases between. Germline CDR1 reads SGHDT; CDR2 reads YYEEEE. The CDR3 nucleotides are TGTGCCAGCAGCTTGAGTGGGAGGTTCCACGAGCAGTACTTC. Protein product: CASSLSGRFHEQYF. The entire variable domain, with the rest obtained from reference TRBV5-6 and TRBJ2-7, is as follows: DAGVTQSPTHLIKTRGQQVTLRCSPKSGHDTVSWYQQALGQGPQFIFQYYEEEERQRGNFPDRFSGHQFPNYSSELNVNALLLGDSALYLCASSLSGRFHEQYFGPGTRLTVT.

This clonotype came up a few times. The chain is built from TRBV5-1 and TRBJ2-3; 14 bases fit TRBD2. Germline lookup yields CDR1 SGHRS and CDR2 YFSETQ. Losses at the gene ends were 6 bases for V and 2 bases for J; bases not matched to a gene: 5. The CDR3 runs 16 residues. In DNA form, the CDR3 reads TGCGCCAGCACTCCGGGACTAGCGGGAGTCACAGATACGCAGTATTTT. Translating it yields CASTPGLAGVTDTQYF.

The sample holds one count of this clonotype. The chain combines TRBV7-9 with TRBJ2-1, with TRBD2 identical over 13 bases. Germline CDR1 reads SEHNR; CDR2 reads FQNEAQ (reference sequence). This CDR3 region has 15 residues. After removal of 5 bases from V and 8 bases from J, the junction contained 6 bases not matched to a gene. CDR3: CASSLLAGGAHEQFF. The CDR3 DNA follows: TGTGCCAGCAGCCTACTAGCGGGAGGGGCACATGAGCAGTTCTTC.

J is TRBJ2-3 and V is TRBV30; a weak D match, TRBD2 (6 bases). Germline-derived CDR1 and CDR2 are GTSNPN and SVGIG (reference sequence). The V gene lost 8 bases and the J gene lost 2 bases, with 14 bases spanning the gap. The CDR3 runs 13 residues. CDR3 residues: CAARGIITDTQYF. The CDR3 DNA follows: TGTGCCGCCCGGGGGATTATCACAGATACGCAGTATTTT.

The rearrangement uses TRBV9 and TRBJ2-7, with D hard to call. Looked up from germline, CDR1 is SGDLS and CDR2 is YYNGEE. V lost 0 bases to trimming and J lost 4 bases, with 11 bases between them. The CDR3 is 14 residues long. The CDR3 loop reads CASSVGRLGYEQYF. DNA for the CDR3: TGTGCCAGCAGCGTAGGGCGGTTAGGATACGAGCAGTACTTC.

This clonotype was seen only a few times. The rearrangement links TRBV11-2 to TRBJ1-2; 7 bases are a match to TRBD1. V lost 1 base, J lost 0 bases, and 8 bases stayed unmatched. Germline V gene lookup returns CDR1 SGHAT and CDR2 FQNNGV. The CDR3 covers 17 residues. The CDR3 protein is CASSLVRDRMSNYGYTF. CDR3 DNA: TGTGCCAGCAGCTTAGTCCGGGACAGAATGTCTAACTATGGCTACACCTTC.

This clonotype appeared once. This rearrangement joins TRBV28 to TRBJ2-4; the match to TRBD1 covers 12 bases. Germline trimming cut 6 bases from V and 13 bases from J; bases unmatched to any gene: 13. Germline CDR1 reads MDHEN; CDR2 reads SYDVKM. This CDR3 has 15 residues. CDR3 coding DNA: TGTGCCAGCAGCCGGGGACAGGGGGCAAGGGGAGAGCAGTACTTC. This codes for CASSRGQGARGEQYF. The entire variable domain, with the rest obtained from reference TRBV28 and TRBJ2-4, is as follows: DVKVTQSSRYLVKRTGEKVFLECVQDMDHENMFWYRQDPGLGLRLIYFSYDVKMKEKGDIPEGYSVSREKKERFSLILESASTNQTSMYLCASSRGQGARGEQYFGAGTRLSVL.

The chain is built from TRBV6-2 or TRBV6-3 and TRBJ1-4; tentatively, D is TRBD1 (5 bases). The V gene's germline CDR1 is MNHEY and CDR2 SVGEGT. The CDR3 contains 17 residues. V was clipped by 4 bases and J by 7 bases, with 22 bases between them. As DNA, the CDR3 is TGTGCCAGCAGTTCCCGACAGATGCTGCTCCCTGGTGAAAAACTGTTTTTT. It codes for CASSSRQMLLPGEKLFF.

The chain combines TRBV6-5 with TRBJ1-2, with 12 nucleotides matching TRBD1. Germline-derived CDR1 and CDR2 are MNHEY and SVGAGI. The CDR3 is 18 amino acids. V shed 2 bases and J 5 bases; nucleotides not matched to a gene: 12. This CDR3 reads CASSYLLGQGAFGYGYTF. CDR3 nucleotides: TGTGCCAGCAGTTACCTGCTGGGACAGGGGGCGTTCGGATATGGCTACACCTTC.

The rearrangement links TRBV20-1 to TRBJ2-2, with D possibly being TRBD1 (6 bases). CDR1 and CDR2 (germline): DFQATT, SNEGSKA (reference sequence). The CDR3 length is 16 residues. The V end was cut by 1 base, the J end by 1 base, with 13 bases between. The DNA of the CDR3 is TGCAGTGCTAGAGGGGCCCCAGGGGTGAACACCGGGGAGCTGTTTTTT. Protein sequence: CSARGAPGVNTGELFF.

A few counts support this clonotype. J is TRBJ2-1 and V is TRBV29-1, with D possibly TRBD2 on 5 matching bases. Germline CDR1 reads SQVTM; CDR2 reads ANQGSEA. The ends were cut back, 6 bases at V and 7 bases at J, with 10 bases in the middle. This CDR3 has 11 amino acids. CDR3 sequence reads: CSVDTSNEQFF. As DNA, the CDR3 is TGCAGCGTCGATACTAGTAATGAGCAGTTCTTC.

This clonotype showed up just once. The rearrangement uses TRBV12-3 or TRBV12-4 and TRBJ1-4; maybe TRBD1 (5 bases). V lost 6 bases to trimming and J lost 7 bases, with 9 bases between them. The CDR3 is 12 residues long. The CDR3 nucleotides read TGTGCCAGCAGCCCAGGGCCTGAAAAACTGTTTTTT. This codes for CASSPGPEKLFF.

The V call is TRBV29-1, the J call TRBJ1-2; D unclear. The germline V and J ends were trimmed by 5 bases and 4 bases, with 20 bases remaining between them. The CDR3 sequence is 15 residues long. The germline CDR1 and CDR2 sequences are SQVTM and ANQGSEA. CDR3 residues: CSVSPSTDGLYGYTF. CDR3 DNA: TGCAGCGTTTCCCCAAGTACCGACGGACTCTATGGCTACACCTTC.

CDR3 amino acids: CASQQGALREQYF. DNA for the CDR3: TGTGCCAGTCAACAGGGGGCGCTTCGGGAGCAGTACTTC. This chain joins TRBV7-8 and TRBJ2-7, with 9 nucleotides matching TRBD1. Germline V gene sequence: CDR1 SGHVS, CDR2 FQNEAQ. The V segment lost 9 bases and the J segment 7 bases; nucleotides outside the gene matches: 10. The CDR3 length is 13 residues.

This clonotype was counted a few times. The chain couples TRBV6-2 or TRBV6-3 to TRBJ2-7, with TRBD1 matching over 9 bases. Germline CDR1 MNHEY, CDR2 SVGEGT. With 5 bases clipped from V and 7 bases from J, the junction kept 12 bases outside the gene matches. The CDR3 sequence is 15 residues long. CDR3 loop: CASSTTGGHSWEQYF. CDR3 nucleotides: TGTGCCAGCAGTACAACAGGGGGCCACAGCTGGGAGCAGTACTTC.

This chain uses TRBV12-3 or TRBV12-4 with TRBJ1-1, with a weak D call TRBD1 (6 bases). The CDR3 contains 14 residues. Trimming took off 5 bases at V and 4 bases at J, with 14 bases between the two ends. The CDR3 is CASSSLLGATEAFF. The CDR3 DNA is TGTGCCAGCAGTAGTCTCTTGGGGGCCACTGAAGCTTTCTTT.

This clonotype has a single count. The genes are TRBV29-1 and TRBJ2-1; 8 bases match TRBD2. Germline CDR1 SQVTM, CDR2 ANQGSEA. J gave up 10 bases and V 4 bases, and 12 bases lay outside the gene matches. There are 14 residues in the CDR3. CDR3: CSVVPGLGAREQFF. In DNA form, the CDR3 reads TGCAGCGTTGTCCCGGGACTAGGAGCGCGGGAGCAGTTCTTC.

The count of this clonotype is one. J is TRBJ2-3 and V is TRBV29-1, with D tentatively TRBD2 (6 bases). The CDR3 spans 12 residues. The V and J ends lost 8 bases and 4 bases respectively, with 13 bases between them. Germline-derived CDR1 and CDR2 are SQVTM and ANQGSEA. The CDR3 DNA is TGCAGCTCGGAGGGTATGGCAGATACGCAGTATTTT. Protein: CSSEGMADTQYF.

This clonotype was seen only a few times. The CDR3 DNA reads TGTGCCATCAGTGACCCATTGTCTGGGGCCAACGTCCTGACTTTC. Translated, it gives CAISDPLSGANVLTF. This chain uses TRBV10-3 with TRBJ2-6; unclear D gene. Trimming cost V 3 bases and J 1 base, with 7 bases left between them. This CDR3 is 15 amino acids long. Looked up from germline, CDR1 is ENHRY and CDR2 is SYGVKD.

This chain joins TRBV6-5 and TRBJ2-1, with TRBD1 matching 11 bases. The CDR3 runs 15 residues. Germline V gives CDR1 MNHEY, CDR2 SVGAGI. The junction had 7 bases not matched to a gene; V was cut back by 5 bases and J by 7 bases. CDR3 nucleotides: TGTGCCAGCAGTCCGGGACAGGGGGTGTCGAATGAGCAGTTCTTC. It specifies CASSPGQGVSNEQFF.

As to this clonotype: One junction end does not reproduce the germline sequence, and a read error may be involved. The chain carries TRBV10-3 and TRBJ2-1; 8 bases line up with TRBD2. The CDR3 length is 16 residues. Germline V gene lookup returns CDR1 ENHRY and CDR2 SYGVKD. The chain's CDR3 is CASSASAGGQYNERFF. The CDR3 DNA reads TGTGCCAGCTCCGCGAGCGCGGGAGGTCAGTACAATGAGCGGTTCTTC.

Worth noting for this clonotype: Since no conserved phenylalanine or tryptophan closes the CDR3, a read error is the likely cause. This chain links TRBV18 with TRBJ2-1; D remains ambiguous. The CDR3 loop spans 14 amino acids. Trimming took 0 bases from V and 5 from J, leaving 8 bases between them. Germline lookup yields CDR1 KGHSH and CDR2 LQKENI. The CDR3 reads CASSPPRPHNEQFV. The CDR3 bases are TGTGCCAGCTCACCACCGAGGCCCCACAATGAGCAGTTCGTC.

The chain recombines TRBV5-5 with TRBJ2-3, with 7 bases matching TRBD2. Trimming at V came to 4 bases and at J to 2 bases, leaving 4 bases not matched to a gene. Germline V CDR1 and CDR2: SGHKS, YYEKEE (reference sequence). This CDR3 is built from 14 residues. The DNA for the CDR3 is TGTGCCAGCAGCCGCGGGACTACCACAGATACGCAGTATTTT. It specifies CASSRGTTTDTQYF.

This clonotype was seen only a few times. One junction end does not reproduce the germline sequence, and a read error may be involved. The chain employs TRBV24-1 and TRBJ2-1; 7 bases align to TRBD2. In germline, CDR1 is KGHDR, CDR2 SFDVKD. The CDR3 is 16 residues long. The CDR3 protein is CATSAAGVGSCNEQFF. The CDR3 DNA sequence: TGTGCCACCAGTGCCGCGGGAGTAGGCTCCTGCAATGAGCAGTTCTTC.

The chain couples TRBV2 to TRBJ1-5, with TRBD1 as a possible D gene (5 bases). The CDR3 is 14 residues long. Trimming cost V 6 bases and J 3 bases, with 12 bases left between them. Germline V gene data show CDR1 as SNHLY and CDR2 as FYNNEI. The CDR3 region is CASSVGTFNQPQHF. The CDR3 DNA is TGTGCCAGCAGCGTCGGGACCTTCAATCAGCCCCAGCATTTT. The full variable domain, rest sourced from reference TRBV2 and TRBJ1-5, is EPEVTQTPSHQVTQMGQEVILRCVPISNHLYFYWYRQILGQKVEFLVSFYNNEISEKSEIFDDQFSVERPDGSNFTLKIRSTKLEDSAMYFCASSVGTFNQPQHFGDGTRLSIL.

V is TRBV29-1 and J is TRBJ2-1; 9 bases map to TRBD2. The CDR3 has 14 amino acids. V lost 7 bases, J lost 9 bases, and 13 bases stayed unmatched. Germline lookup yields CDR1 SQVTM and CDR2 ANQGSEA. The CDR3 sequence: CSALGALAGSEQFF. In nucleotides, the CDR3 is TGCAGCGCCCTGGGGGCCCTAGCGGGAAGTGAGCAGTTCTTC.

This clonotype turned up a few times. This chain links TRBV7-2 with TRBJ2-5, with D possibly being TRBD1 (8 bases). V was pared by 5 bases and J by 2 bases, with 18 bases between. The CDR3 runs to 16 residues. Germline V gene data show CDR1 as SGHTA and CDR2 as FQGNSA. The chain's CDR3 is CASSPYRGGGQETQYF. The CDR3 bases are TGTGCCAGCAGCCCATACAGGGGGGGAGGGCAAGAGACCCAGTACTTC.

CDR3 amino acids: CASSPRGNGGTDTQYF. The CDR3 bases are TGTGCCAGCAGCCCCCGGGGGAATGGTGGCACAGATACGCAGTATTTT. The chain carries TRBV7-2 and TRBJ2-3; D may be TRBD2 (6 bases). V lost 5 bases and J 1 base, leaving 16 bases between the germline ends. The CDR3 has 16 residues. Germline V gene data show CDR1 as SGHTA and CDR2 as FQGNSA.